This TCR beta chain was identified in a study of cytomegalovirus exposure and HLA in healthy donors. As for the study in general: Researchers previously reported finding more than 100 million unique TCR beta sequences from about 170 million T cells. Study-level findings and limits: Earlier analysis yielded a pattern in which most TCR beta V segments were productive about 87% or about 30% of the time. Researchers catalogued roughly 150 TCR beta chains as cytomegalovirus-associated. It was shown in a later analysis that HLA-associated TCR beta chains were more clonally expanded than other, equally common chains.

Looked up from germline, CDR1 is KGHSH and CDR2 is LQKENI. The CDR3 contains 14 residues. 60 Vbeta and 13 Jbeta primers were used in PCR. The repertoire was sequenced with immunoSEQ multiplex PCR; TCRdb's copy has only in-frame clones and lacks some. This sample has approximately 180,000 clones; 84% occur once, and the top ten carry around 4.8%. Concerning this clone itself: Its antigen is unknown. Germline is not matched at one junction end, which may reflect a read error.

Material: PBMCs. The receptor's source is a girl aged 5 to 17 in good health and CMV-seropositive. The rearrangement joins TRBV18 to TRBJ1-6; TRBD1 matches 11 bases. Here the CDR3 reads CASSPGTGGSTLHF. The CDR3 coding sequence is TGTGCCAGCTCGCCCGGGACAGGGGGTTCAACCCTCCACTTT. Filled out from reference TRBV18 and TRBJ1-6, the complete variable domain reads NAGVMQNPRHLVRRRGQEARLRCSPMKGHSHVYWYRQLPEEGLKFMVYLQKENIIDESGMPKERFSAEFPKEGPSILRIQQVVRGDSAAYFCASSPGTGGSTLHFGNGTRLTVT.